The clone carrying this T cell receptor beta chain was detected only once. Germline-derived CDR1 and CDR2 are SGHKS and YYEKEE (reference sequence). CDR3 length: 15 residues. V was cut by 4 bases and J by 1 base, with 14 bases left in between. The data originate from a study of blood T cell repertoires in COVID-19. Study-level background: The United States, Italy and Spain supplied acute and convalescent COVID-19 samples. The cDNA or gDNA used as material had been derived from T cells, B-cell-depleted T cells, or PBMCs.

Original processing methods: How many nucleated cells were present was estimated from reference gene primer amplification. Measured with immunoSEQ multiplex PCR; TCRdb has only the in-frame clones, and not every one. V and J calls and clone size are copied from that table; D and trimming were computed from the DNA. The table includes some 210,000 clones, under 90% detected once. The sequence was obtained from a human donor in a cohort sampled during active COVID-19. This chain uses TRBV5-5 with TRBJ1-1; no reliable D call. The source material was peripheral blood. The CDR3 DNA reads as TGTGCCAGCAGCAAACAGCCCTCGGAGAACACTGAAGCTTTCTTT. Its translation is CASSKQPSENTEAFF.